The clone carrying this TCR beta chain was seen once. One junction end does not reproduce the germline sequence, and a read error may be involved. This sample stems from a study of tumor and adjacent non-tumor tissue in lung cancer. Across the whole study: Patients comprised roughly 12 adenocarcinoma, a couple of squamous cell carcinoma and 1 small cell lung cancer.

This sample's RNA came from whole unsorted tissue. The normal lung tissue was taken more than 3 cm from the tumor edge. TCRbeta libraries were built with three rounds of nested PCR, modified from ARM-PCR. One entry per CDR3 protein results from TCRdb running MiXCR on the multiplex PCR reads. The profile covers approximately 110,000 distinct CDR3 sequences, with roughly two thirds appearing a single time and around a fifth taken by the ten largest. CDR1 and CDR2 (germline): ENHRY, SYGVKD. The length of the CDR3 is 15 residues. V gene TRBV10-3 combines with J gene TRBJ2-5; 8 nucleotides line up with TRBD1. Sequencing used distant non-tumor lung tissue. The source is a man aged 55 to 70 with non-small cell lung cancer. The CDR3, as DNA: TGTGCCATCGGTGAGTCCGGACAGGGAAAAGAGACCCAGTACTTC. Protein product: CAIGESGQGKETQYF.